These 23 T cell receptor beta chains share one sample of origin, sequenced in a study of identical twins. Via MiXCR, TCRdb re-called the 5' RACE reads, giving one row per CDR3 protein. This sample has nearly 900,000 distinct CDR3 sequences, with about 12% found just once. A further study also used this sample, focusing on yellow fever vaccine responses in identical twins.

The sample consisted of PBMCs. These receptors all come from a woman aged 18 to 35 in good health.

This clonotype was observed a handful of times. V is TRBV20-1 and J is TRBJ2-3, with 9 nucleotides matching TRBD1. The CDR3 spans 15 residues. Germline CDR1 is DFQATT and CDR2 is SNEGSKA (reference sequence). V lost 3 bases to trimming and J lost 2 bases; unmatched junction nucleotides: 6. CDR3 in amino acids: CSASRTGEITDTQYF. CDR3 sequence (DNA): TGCAGTGCTAGCCGGACAGGGGAAATCACAGATACGCAGTATTTT.

The V and J genes are TRBV9 and TRBJ2-5; D unresolved. V lost 4 bases and J 0 bases, leaving 19 bases between the germline ends. The germline CDR1 and CDR2 sequences are SGDLS and YYNGEE. The CDR3 runs to 17 residues. This CDR3 is CASSPGRARMYQETQYF. The CDR3 DNA reads TGTGCCAGCAGCCCCGGACGGGCCCGGATGTACCAAGAGACCCAGTACTTC.

The chain combines TRBV5-1 with TRBJ2-7; 9 bases agree with TRBD2. Trimming at V came to 0 bases and at J to 3 bases, leaving 7 bases not matched to a gene. Germline V gene sequence: CDR1 SGHRS, CDR2 YFSETQ. This CDR3 has 16 residues. CDR3 bases: TGCGCCAGCAGCTTGGCCGGTTTAGCGGGAGTCTACGAGCAGTACTTC. It specifies CASSLAGLAGVYEQYF. The entire variable domain, with the rest obtained from reference TRBV5-1 and TRBJ2-7, is as follows: KAGVTQTPRYLIKTRGQQVTLSCSPISGHRSVSWYQQTPGQGLQFLFEYFSETQRNKGNFPGRFSGRQFSNSRSEMNVSTLELGDSALYLCASSLAGLAGVYEQYFGPGTRLTVT.

This clonotype was counted only a few times. The chain carries TRBV19 and TRBJ2-7, with TRBD1 matching 12 bases. Germline trimming cut 6 bases from V and 5 bases from J; bases unmatched to any gene: 8. There are 15 residues in the CDR3. Germline V gene lookup returns CDR1 LNHDA and CDR2 SQIVND (reference sequence). DNA of the CDR3: TGTGCCAGTAGGACATCAGGGACAGGGGGCCACGAGCAGTACTTC. This sequence encodes CASRTSGTGGHEQYF.

This clonotype has more than one count but fewer than ten. The chain recombines TRBV20-1 with TRBJ2-5, with 9 positions matching TRBD1. Germline V gene sequence: CDR1 DFQATT, CDR2 SNEGSKA (reference sequence). The CDR3 length is 15 residues. J was trimmed by 5 bases and V by 3 bases; bases with no gene match: 10. This chain's CDR3 is CSASSGTGSRETQYF. CDR3 in DNA: TGCAGTGCTAGCTCCGGGACAGGGTCAAGGGAGACCCAGTACTTC.

This clonotype was found many times. This sequence joins TRBV4-1 and TRBJ2-5; no clear D. V lost 1 base to trimming and J lost 1 base, with 4 bases between them. Germline V lookup: CDR1 MGHRA, CDR2 YSYEKL. The CDR3 consists of 13 residues. This CDR3 reads CASSQGVQETQYF. CDR3 bases: TGCGCCAGCAGCCAAGGGGTCCAAGAGACCCAGTACTTC.

This clonotype came up many times. This sequence joins TRBV12-3 or TRBV12-4 and TRBJ2-5; TRBD1 might be the D (5 bases). Trimming stripped 5 bases from V and 5 bases from J, with 15 bases between. The length of the CDR3 is 14 residues. The CDR3 reads CASSPNYRLETQYF. DNA for the CDR3: TGTGCCAGCAGTCCAAATTACAGGCTGGAGACCCAGTACTTC.

The V call is TRBV20-1, the J call TRBJ2-7; D possibly corresponds to TRBD2 (6 bases). V was trimmed by 1 base and J by 7 bases, leaving 17 bases between them. Germline CDR1 reads DFQATT; CDR2 reads SNEGSKA (reference sequence). The CDR3 spans 14 residues. The CDR3 here is CSARGVGTGDEQYV. CDR3 nucleotide sequence: TGCAGTGCTAGAGGAGTAGGTACGGGGGATGAGCAGTACGTC.

The chain has TRBV15 and TRBJ1-1; D may be TRBD1 (6 bases). Germline V lookup: CDR1 LNHNV, CDR2 YYDKDF (reference sequence). Trimming took off 6 bases at V and 1 base at J, with 9 bases between the two ends. CDR3 length equals 13 residues. The CDR3 DNA is TGTGCCACCAGGGCAGGGGCGAACACTGAAGCTTTCTTT. Amino acid sequence: CATRAGANTEAFF.

The genes are TRBV19 and TRBJ1-1, with D maybe TRBD1 (5 bases). V was shortened by 3 bases and J by 7 bases, with 15 bases between the two germline ends. The CDR3 has 14 residues. Germline loops: CDR1 LNHDA, CDR2 SQIVND (reference sequence). CDR3 nucleotide sequence: TGTGCCAGTAGTATGGGGGTCGCGGTCGGTGAAGCTTTCTTT. Protein: CASSMGVAVGEAFF.

This clonotype was counted between two and nine times. The chain combines TRBV21-1 with TRBJ2-2; the table's D call of TRBD1 was not tested on the DNA. TRBV21-1 is labeled a pseudogene. This CDR3 has 17 amino acids. CDR3 in amino acids: CASGGKGAAPNTGELFF. The CDR3 bases are TGTGCCAGCGGGGGGAAGGGGGCTGCCCCGAACACCGGGGAGCTGTTTTTT.

The J gene is TRBJ1-2, the V gene TRBV3-1; TRBD1 might be the D (6 bases). V was trimmed by 0 bases and J by 4 bases, leaving 9 bases between them. Germline CDR1 LGHDT, CDR2 YNNKEL (reference sequence). The CDR3 has 14 residues. CDR3 DNA: TGTGCCAGCAGCCAAGACGGACAGTTCTATGGCTACACCTTC. Its protein is CASSQDGQFYGYTF.

This chain connects TRBV20-1 to TRBJ2-3; D not resolved. The V end was cut by 2 bases, the J end by 5 bases, with 11 bases between. Germline V lookup: CDR1 DFQATT, CDR2 SNEGSKA (reference sequence). The CDR3 has 13 residues. The CDR3 DNA reads TGCAGTGCTAGAAAATTAGACCGAGATACGCAGTATTTT. It codes for CSARKLDRDTQYF.

The table lists this clonotype with many counts. This chain uses TRBV29-1 with TRBJ2-5; 8 bases agree with TRBD1. CDR1 and CDR2 (germline): SQVTM, ANQGSEA. This CDR3 has 12 residues. The trim removed 6 bases at V and 4 bases at J, leaving 4 bases unmatched. The CDR3 DNA follows: TGCAGCGTGCAGGGGGCGTCAGAGACCCAGTACTTC. Its translation: CSVQGASETQYF.

The chain uses TRBV12-3 or TRBV12-4 and TRBJ2-2; the D is unclear. This CDR3 has 12 amino acids. Trimming shortened V by 5 bases and J by 11 bases, and 12 bases separated the two germline ends. CDR3 bases: TGTGCCAGCAGTCTTGATCGAATAGAGCTGTTTTTT. This encodes CASSLDRIELFF.

The chain carries TRBV20-1 and TRBJ1-4, with TRBD1 identical over 12 bases. The CDR3 spans 16 residues. Germline V lookup: CDR1 DFQATT, CDR2 SNEGSKA (reference sequence). V gave up 6 bases and J gave up 5 bases; unmatched junction bases: 10. The CDR3 coding sequence is TGCAGTGCGTTCTACGGGACAGGGGGCTCAAATGAAAAACTGTTTTTT. This gives the protein CSAFYGTGGSNEKLFF.

The gene calls are TRBV11-1 and TRBJ2-1, with 14 bases aligning to TRBD2. The germline V gene has CDR1 SGHAT and CDR2 FQDESV (reference sequence). Trimming cost V 5 bases and J 8 bases; bases outside gene matches: 14. This CDR3 is built from 18 residues. The CDR3 nucleotides are TGTGCCAGCAGCCAACAAGCTAAGACTAGCGGGGGGGTCTATGAGCAGTTCTTC. This codes for CASSQQAKTSGGVYEQFF.

The chain recombines TRBV20-1 with TRBJ2-3; D call uncertain. Germline V gene sequence: CDR1 DFQATT, CDR2 SNEGSKA (reference sequence). V was shortened by 2 bases and J by 0 bases, with 6 bases between the two germline ends. The CDR3 contains 13 residues. CDR3 in amino acids: CSARKGSTDTQYF. The CDR3 DNA follows: TGCAGTGCTAGAAAGGGTAGCACAGATACGCAGTATTTT.

The J gene is TRBJ2-5, the V gene TRBV7-9; D is unclear. Germline CDR1 SEHNR, CDR2 FQNEAQ (reference sequence). Deletions cut 0 bases from V and 5 bases from J, with 10 bases between. CDR3 size: 14 residues. The CDR3 here is CASSLAGSAETQYF. CDR3 nucleotides: TGTGCCAGCAGCTTAGCGGGCAGCGCCGAGACCCAGTACTTC.

The rearrangement uses TRBV11-2 and TRBJ1-4; weak D call: TRBD1 (6 bases). Deletions cut 7 bases from V and 5 bases from J, with 8 bases between. Germline V gene lookup returns CDR1 SGHAT and CDR2 FQNNGV. The CDR3 consists of 12 residues. The DNA of the CDR3 is TGTGCCAGCAACCAGGGGAATGAAAAACTGTTTTTT. It specifies CASNQGNEKLFF.

This clonotype was observed a few times. The J gene is TRBJ2-2, the V gene TRBV2; no definite D call. The CDR3 spans 11 residues. Trimming cost V 8 bases and J 4 bases, with 5 bases left between them. Looked up from germline, CDR1 is SNHLY and CDR2 is FYNNEI. CDR3 amino acids: CASGVTGELFF. In nucleotides, the CDR3 is TGTGCCAGCGGGGTCACCGGGGAGCTGTTTTTT.

This clonotype has a handful of counts. The chain joins TRBV4-1 to TRBJ1-1; possibly TRBD1 for D (5 bases). This CDR3 region has 14 residues. Per the germline V gene, CDR1 is MGHRA and CDR2 is YSYEKL. Trimming cost V 1 base and J 5 bases, with 11 bases left between them. Here the CDR3 DNA reads TGCGCCAGCAGCCAAGTTTGGGGGAGTACTGAAGCTTTCTTT. Its protein product is CASSQVWGSTEAFF.

This clonotype occurred a few times. J is TRBJ2-7 and V is TRBV7-8; D remains unclear. Trimming removed 1 base at V and 2 bases at J, with 9 bases between. The germline CDR1 and CDR2 sequences are SGHVS and FQNEAQ. The CDR3 spans 14 residues. The DNA of the CDR3 is TGTGCCAGCAGCTTAGATGGGAATCCCTACGAGCAGTACTTC. It specifies CASSLDGNPYEQYF.